The 5 T cell receptor beta chains listed next were all sequenced from one sample in a study of blood T cells in healthy people across ages. A J-beta primer mix and a sample-barcoded 5' primer were used in a second PCR of about 7 to 11 cycles. From the 5' RACE reads, TCRdb called clonotypes with MiXCR, one entry per CDR3 protein. The sample lists around 1.7 million distinct CDR3 sequences; roughly 30% were seen once. Sequences were obtained from blood. Receptors were obtained from a woman in her twenties or thirties in good health.

This clonotype has at least ten counts. The rearrangement joins TRBV7-2 to TRBJ2-7, with D unresolved. Germline V gene data show CDR1 as SGHTA and CDR2 as FQGNSA. V shed 1 base and J shed 5 bases, with 15 bases lying between them. This CDR3 is built from 15 residues. CDR3 sequence (DNA): TGTGCCAGCAGCTTAGGATCCCCTCTCGTCGACGAGCAGTACTTC. Amino acids: CASSLGSPLVDEQYF. Using reference TRBV7-2 and TRBJ2-7 for the parts outside the CDR3, the full variable domain is GAGVSQSPSNKVTEKGKDVELRCDPISGHTALYWYRQSLGQGLEFLIYFQGNSAPDKSGLPSDRFSAERTGGSVSTLTIQRTQQEDSAVYLCASSLGSPLVDEQYFGPGTRLTVT.

V gene TRBV20-1 combines with J gene TRBJ2-7, with 10 bases fitting TRBD2. The CDR3 consists of 15 residues. The germline V gene has CDR1 DFQATT and CDR2 SNEGSKA (reference sequence). J was trimmed by 5 bases and V by 6 bases; bases with no gene match: 13. CDR3 region: CSAQTGLAGDNEQYF. In DNA form, the CDR3 reads TGCAGTGCCCAAACTGGGCTAGCGGGAGACAACGAGCAGTACTTC.

This rearrangement joins TRBV5-1 to TRBJ2-3, with no clear D. Germline V gene lookup returns CDR1 SGHRS and CDR2 YFSETQ. The CDR3 has 18 amino acids. Between the trimmed V and J ends, which lost 2 bases and 0 bases, there was a span of 19 bases. CDR3 nucleotide sequence: TGCGCCAGCAGCTTTACGATCGGCCTAACGACTAGCACAGATACGCAGTATTTT. Its translation: CASSFTIGLTTSTDTQYF.

This clonotype has a count of ten or more. The CDR3 sequence: CASSPGEWETQYF. CDR3 DNA: TGTGCCAGCAGCCCCGGGGAGTGGGAGACCCAGTACTTC. The V and J genes are TRBV7-3 and TRBJ2-5; the D gene is possibly TRBD2 (5 bases). Trimming removed 5 bases from V and 5 bases from J, with 12 bases in between. Per germline, CDR1 SGHTA and CDR2 FQGTGA. CDR3 length: 13 residues.

This clonotype was counted a few times. The gene calls are TRBV20-1 and TRBJ2-7; perhaps TRBD1 as D (6 bases). Trimming left V 5 bases short and J 0 bases short, with 14 bases between. The CDR3 is 14 residues long. Germline CDR1 and CDR2: DFQATT and SNEGSKA (reference sequence). In nucleotides, the CDR3 is TGCAGTGCTGGCGACAGGCGAAGCTCCTACGAGCAGTACTTC. Translation: CSAGDRRSSYEQYF.